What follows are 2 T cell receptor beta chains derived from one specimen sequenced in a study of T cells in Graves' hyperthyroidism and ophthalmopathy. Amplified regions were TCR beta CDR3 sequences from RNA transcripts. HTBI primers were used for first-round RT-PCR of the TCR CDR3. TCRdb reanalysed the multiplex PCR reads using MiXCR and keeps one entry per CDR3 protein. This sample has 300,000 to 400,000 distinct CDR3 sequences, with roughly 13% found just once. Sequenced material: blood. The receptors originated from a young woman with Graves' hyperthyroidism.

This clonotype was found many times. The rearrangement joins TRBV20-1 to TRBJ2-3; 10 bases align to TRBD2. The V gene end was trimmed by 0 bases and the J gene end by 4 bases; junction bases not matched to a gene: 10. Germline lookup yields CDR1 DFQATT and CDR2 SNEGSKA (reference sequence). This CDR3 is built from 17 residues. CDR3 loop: CSARDPGLAMRADTQYF. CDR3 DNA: TGCAGTGCTAGAGATCCGGGACTAGCGATGAGGGCAGATACGCAGTATTTT.

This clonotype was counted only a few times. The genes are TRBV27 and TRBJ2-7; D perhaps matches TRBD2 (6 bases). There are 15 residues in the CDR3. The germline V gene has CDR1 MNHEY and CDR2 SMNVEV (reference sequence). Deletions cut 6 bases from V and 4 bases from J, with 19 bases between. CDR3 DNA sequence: TGTGCCAGCAGCTCCATCGGGGGTCCCCGTTACGAGCAGTACTTC. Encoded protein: CASSSIGGPRYEQYF.